The present TCR beta chain was sequenced within a study of Ad26.COV2.S vaccination and SARS-CoV-2 variants. Overall study: Donor allocation was to the COV1001 Ad26.COV2.S trial arm. Study-level findings and limits: Substantial breadth was reportedly displayed by spike-specific CD8+ and CD4+ T cell responses after vaccination. Measurement of non-spike TCR breadth gave similar results in vaccine and placebo recipients.

Regarding treatment: some 19 received Ad26.COV2.S at low or high dose, single or two shots; roughly 5 received placebo; per-sample allocation not given. Following the first vaccine or placebo injection, samples were taken on day 63. Donation was by an adult aged 18-55 years who was in Boston. The CDR3 runs 13 residues. Trimming pared 1 base from V and 5 bases from J, leaving 9 bases between. Germline-derived CDR1 and CDR2 are SGHTA and FQGNSA. Remarks on this clone: The antigen is not known.

TCRdb keeps only in-frame clones here, not all; method: immunoSEQ multiplex PCR. The sample carries roughly 450,000 clones, 90% recorded once. The specimen was peripheral blood, collected in a trial of Ad26.COV2.S vaccine versus placebo. This receptor was obtained from a person between 18 and 65 years old who received the Ad26.COV2.S COVID-19 vaccine or a placebo. The J gene is TRBJ2-7, the V gene TRBV7-2; the D is unclear. The CDR3 sequence is CASSLGVAHEQYF. The DNA for the CDR3 is TGTGCCAGCAGCTTAGGGGTAGCCCACGAGCAGTACTTC.